The present entry profiles one T cell receptor (beta chain) with its context. Its antigen is not known. These data are taken from a study of vaccination and CD4 T cells after COVID-19. Study in general: Overlapping spike peptides served as the stimulus for the cells. These peptides came from SARS-CoV-2 and from the common cold coronaviruses HCoV-NL63, HCoV-OC43 and HCoV-229E.

Findings and caveats of the study: The cohort comprised relatively few convalescent patients, and no early post-infection timepoints were analyzed.

Sequenced with the Oncomine TCR Beta short-read assay was DNA taken from cultured CD4+ T cells. TCRdb re-called the PCR reads with MiXCR, one entry per CDR3 protein. The sample comprises under 20,000 distinct CDR3 sequences, about 56% of which are singletons, and 20% rests with the top ten. The trim removed 6 bases at V and 3 bases at J, leaving 3 bases unmatched. Germline V gene sequence: CDR1 MDHEN, CDR2 SYDVKM. The CDR3 spans 13 residues. Treatment given: approximately 11-day PBMC culture with coronavirus spike peptide pools or control peptides (ViraFEST assay). The sequencing here drew on CD4+ T cells from blood, cultured in vitro, taken before SARS-CoV-2 vaccination. V usage is TRBV28 and J usage is TRBJ2-7; 9 positions agree with TRBD1. This TCR was sampled from a human donor who had recovered from COVID-19. The CDR3 DNA follows: TGTGCCAGCAGGGGGACAGGGATCTACGAGCAGTACTTC. As protein: CASRGTGIYEQYF.